These T cell receptor beta chains were read from a single sample in a study of vaccination and CD4 T cells after COVID-19. No antigen has been assigned to these receptors. TCRdb redid the calling of the PCR reads with MiXCR, one entry per CDR3 protein. The sample has some 3,200 distinct CDR3 sequences; approximately 72% are singletons. Sequencing was carried out using CD4+ T cells from blood, cultured in vitro. The receptor set was obtained from a human donor who had recovered from COVID-19. CDR3s leave out the opening cysteine and the closing phenylalanine or tryptophan. Expanded clones get a size class; other rows say once, few or many, or leave the size out.

once TRBJ1-1 TRBV20-1 SAIDRNTEAF
. TRBJ1-1 TRBV6-2/TRBV6-3 ASSYGQGGVTEAF
. TRBJ1-1 TRBV2 ASSEDRGEAF
. TRBJ1-1 TRBV6-1 ASSARLGTRNTEAF
. TRBJ1-2 TRBV29-1 SGTEDYGYT
. TRBJ1-5 TRBV6-5 ASSYGQVYSNQPQH
. TRBJ1-6 TRBV27 ASSSPTRDRNSPLH
. TRBJ2-5 TRBV6-2/TRBV6-3 ASSQGRTSGGSETQY
. TRBJ1-2 TRBV6-5 ASSYAEGGYGYT
. TRBJ2-7 TRBV20-1 SASSGTGYEQY
. TRBJ1-1 TRBV20-1 SARAGRNRKAF
. TRBJ2-2 TRBV7-3 ASSQRDRAPGELF
once TRBJ1-5 TRBV20-1 SARDRVRGGNQPQH
. TRBJ2-5 TRBV7-2 ASSSQGTWETQY
once TRBJ1-2 TRBV19 ASSDRQAYGYT
. TRBJ1-6 TRBV7-2 ASSLDGQGGTLH
. TRBJ2-1 TRBV7-9 ASSPGPTGSVNEQF
. TRBJ1-1 TRBV4-2 ASSQDFGRDTEAF
. TRBJ2-7 TRBV4-1 ASSHPRIAGGKGSYEQY
. TRBJ1-5 TRBV7-2 ASSLGTGGIGDSNQPQH
. TRBJ2-7 TRBV20-1 SAVPRDRGTYEQY
medium-sized TRBJ2-1 TRBV5-1 ASSHTQGYNEQF
. TRBJ1-1 TRBV20-1 SATPGARGTEAF
once TRBJ1-2 TRBV6-5 ASSYSTGETGGYT
few TRBJ2-7 TRBV10-3 AISGGDQRSYEQY
. TRBJ1-2 TRBV12-3/TRBV12-4 ASSREVYGYT